This T cell receptor beta chain was sequenced during a study of human T cells and chemical hapten exposure. Study context: Largely, small differences in pooled library volume made per-sample TCR yields vary.

Notes on the study in general: Those TCRs sitting above 1 in 1000 frequency stayed the same with DPC sensitization.

During construction of the library, unique molecular identifiers were attached to individual cDNA molecules for quantitative, reproducible TCR counting. TCRdb reanalysed the RACE reads using MiXCR and keeps one entry per CDR3 protein. Seen here are fewer than 350,000 distinct CDR3 sequences, approximately 8% observed once, and the top ten hold 1.2%. Trimming cost V 0 bases and J 2 bases, with 6 bases left between them. CDR1 is LGHNA and CDR2 is YSLEER in the germline V gene. The CDR3 loop spans 14 amino acids. The sample holds many counts of this clonotype. The antigen remains unidentified. Time point meaning: pre-sensitization, week 0. Specified treatment: therapeutic diphenylcyclopropenone sensitization with weekly scalp DPC. Alopecia patients deemed DPC-suitable, aged 18 to 70, excluding pregnancy.

This receptor was identified in a man younger than 35 with alopecia areata. Some clones in this sample may be carry-over from other donors' samples. The chain combines TRBV4-3 with TRBJ2-3; D call uncertain. The starting material was whole blood, obtained in connection with sensitization to the hapten diphenylcyclopropenone (DPC). The CDR3 protein is CASSQEDVTDTQYF. The CDR3, as DNA: TGCGCCAGCAGCCAAGAAGATGTCACAGATACGCAGTATTTT.